This T cell receptor (beta chain) comes out of a study of blood T cell repertoires in COVID-19. For the study at large: Collection of acute and convalescent COVID-19 samples took place in the United States, Italy and Spain. PBMCs, B-cell-depleted T cells, or T cells provided the cDNA or gDNA that made up the material.

As handled by the study authors: Researchers report that nucleated cell counts were estimated from reference gene primer amplification. Repertoires were generated with immunoSEQ multiplex PCR, while TCRdb's copy carries only in-frame clones and drops some. Clone size and the V and J calls come from that table; the DNA yielded D and trimming. The data show 140,000 to 150,000 clones, roughly 76% seen once. This clone was recorded a few times. Germline V gives CDR1 LNHNV, CDR2 YYDKDF (reference sequence). This CDR3 contains 14 residues. The junction had 5 bases not matched to a gene; V was cut back by 4 bases and J by 2 bases.

The sample consisted of peripheral blood. The chain employs TRBV15 and TRBJ2-7; 7 bases align to TRBD2. This sequence was found in a human donor with acute or convalescent COVID-19. The donor label of this sample is uncertain. CDR3 sequence (DNA): TGTGCCACCAGCATATCGGGGGGAACCTACGAGCAGTACTTC. Protein: CATSISGGTYEQYF.